This T cell receptor (beta chain) was found in a study of cytomegalovirus exposure and HLA in healthy donors. V trimming: 6 bases; J trimming: 7 bases; junction bases outside the gene matches: 3. Germline V gene data show CDR1 as LNHDA and CDR2 as SQIVND (reference sequence). This CDR3 comprises 13 residues. With 60 Vbeta and 13 Jbeta primers, the PCR was carried out. Sequenced by immunoSEQ multiplex PCR; TCRdb stores in-frame clones only, minus some. The table lists 83,000 or so clones, around 79% of them singletons. Study outcomes and limitations: A later analysis found common viral pathogens apparently linked to several of the most significant clusters. Rates of TCR association differed by HLA locus in a later analysis, with DRB1 highest and HLA-C lowest.

With respect to this clone: The target antigen is unknown.

The sample consisted of PBMCs. The receptor's source is a woman in her 40s in good health and CMV-seropositive. The chain recombines TRBV19 with TRBJ2-1; 10 bases align to TRBD2. The CDR3 loop is CASRLAGRNEQFF. The CDR3 coding sequence is TGTGCCAGTAGACTAGCGGGGCGAAATGAGCAGTTCTTC. The entire variable domain, with the rest obtained from reference TRBV19 and TRBJ2-1, is as follows: DGGITQSPKYLFRKEGQNVTLSCEQNLNHDAMYWYRQDPGQGLRLIYYSQIVNDFQKGDIAEGYSVSREKKESFPLTVTSAQKNPTAFYLCASRLAGRNEQFFGPGTRLTVL.